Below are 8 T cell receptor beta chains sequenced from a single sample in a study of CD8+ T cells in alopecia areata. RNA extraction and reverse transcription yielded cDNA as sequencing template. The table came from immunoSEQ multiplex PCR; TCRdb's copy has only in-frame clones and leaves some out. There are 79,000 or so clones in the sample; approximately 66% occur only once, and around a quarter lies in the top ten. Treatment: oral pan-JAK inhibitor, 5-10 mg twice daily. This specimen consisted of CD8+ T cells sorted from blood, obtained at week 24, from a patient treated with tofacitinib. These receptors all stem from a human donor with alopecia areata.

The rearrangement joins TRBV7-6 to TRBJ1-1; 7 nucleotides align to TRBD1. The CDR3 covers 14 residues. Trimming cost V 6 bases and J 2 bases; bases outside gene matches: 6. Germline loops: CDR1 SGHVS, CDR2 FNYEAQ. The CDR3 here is CASSQGGGNTEAFF. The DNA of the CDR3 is TGTGCCAGCAGTCAGGGGGGGGGTAACACTGAAGCTTTCTTT.

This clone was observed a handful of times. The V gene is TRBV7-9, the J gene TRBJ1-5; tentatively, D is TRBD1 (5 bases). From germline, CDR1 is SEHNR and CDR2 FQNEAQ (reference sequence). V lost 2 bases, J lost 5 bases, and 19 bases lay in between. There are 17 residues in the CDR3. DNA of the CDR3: TGTGCCAGCAGCTTAAATCCAGGGCCGCAGATCGATCAGCCCCAGCATTTT. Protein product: CASSLNPGPQIDQPQHF.

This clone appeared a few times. CDR3 coding DNA: TGCGCCAGCAGCTTGGCTCTAACGTTGTCCTACGAGCAGTACTTC. Translation gives CASSLALTLSYEQYF. V is TRBV5-1 and J is TRBJ2-7; D is undetermined. Per germline, CDR1 SGHRS and CDR2 YFSETQ. This CDR3 comprises 15 residues. Trimming pared 0 bases from V and 1 base from J, leaving 11 bases between.

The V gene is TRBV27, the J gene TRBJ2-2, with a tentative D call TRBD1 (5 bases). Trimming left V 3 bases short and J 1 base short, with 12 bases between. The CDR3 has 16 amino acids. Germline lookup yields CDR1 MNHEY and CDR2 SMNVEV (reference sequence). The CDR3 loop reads CASSFIGQGNTGELFF. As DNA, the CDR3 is TGTGCCAGCAGTTTTATTGGGCAGGGGAACACCGGGGAGCTGTTTTTT.

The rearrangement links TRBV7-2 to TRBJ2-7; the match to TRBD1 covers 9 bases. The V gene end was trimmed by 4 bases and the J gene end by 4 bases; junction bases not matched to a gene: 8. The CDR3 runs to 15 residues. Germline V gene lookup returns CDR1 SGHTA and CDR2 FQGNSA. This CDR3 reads CASSSDTGGSYEQYF. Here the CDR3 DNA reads TGTGCCAGCAGCTCCGACACAGGGGGCTCTTACGAGCAGTACTTC.

In DNA, the CDR3 is TGTGCCAGCAGCTTAGGAGAGCGGATGGAAGCTTTCTTT. Translation gives CASSLGERMEAFF. The rearrangement links TRBV7-9 to TRBJ1-1, with D uncertain. This CDR3 comprises 13 residues. CDR1 is SEHNR and CDR2 is FQNEAQ in the germline V gene (reference sequence). V was shortened by 1 base and J by 8 bases, with 11 bases between the two germline ends.

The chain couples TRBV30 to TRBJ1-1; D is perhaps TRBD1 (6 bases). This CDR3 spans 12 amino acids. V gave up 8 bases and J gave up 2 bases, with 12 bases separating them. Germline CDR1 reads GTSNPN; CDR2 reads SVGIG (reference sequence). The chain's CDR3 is CAQTGDNTEAFF. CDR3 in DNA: TGTGCCCAGACAGGTGATAACACTGAAGCTTTCTTT.

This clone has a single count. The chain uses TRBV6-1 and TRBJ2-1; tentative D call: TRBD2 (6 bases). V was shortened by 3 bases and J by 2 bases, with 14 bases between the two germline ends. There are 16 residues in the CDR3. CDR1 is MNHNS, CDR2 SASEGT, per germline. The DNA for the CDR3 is TGTGCCAGCAGTGAGTACCGAGCGGGCGCCTACAATGAGCAGTTCTTC. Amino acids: CASSEYRAGAYNEQFF.